This T cell receptor beta chain was captured in a study of shared clonotypes between healthy human individuals. The repertoire was sequenced with immunoSEQ multiplex PCR; TCRdb's copy has only in-frame clones and lacks some. The sample lists about 990,000 clones, around 78% occurring once. This clone was detected a few times. Trimming left V 0 bases short and J 7 bases short, with 3 bases between. Germline CDR1 and CDR2: KGHSY and FQNENV. CDR3 length: 12 amino acids. All participating donors were Caucasian adults from Nashville, Tennessee. Source material: memory CD4+ T cells from PBMCs. Subset indicated: CD45RA-negative fraction. This clonotype was obtained from a man between 18 and 35 years old in good health. Some clones in this sample may be carry-over from other donors' samples. J is TRBJ2-2 and V is TRBV16; D remains ambiguous. The CDR3 DNA reads TGTGCCAGCAGCCAATCGGACGGGGAGCTGTTTTTT. This sequence encodes CASSQSDGELFF.